This TCR beta chain was profiled in a study of cytomegalovirus exposure and HLA in healthy donors. Study results and caveats: It was shown in a later analysis that HLA-associated TCR beta chains were more clonally expanded than other, equally common chains. Presence/absence analyses supposed approximately even sequencing depth among donors. A later analysis linked a missense DCLRE1C variant to TCR beta V- and J-gene trimming.

PCR amplification relied on 60 Vbeta primers (plus 13 Jbeta primers). Authors' methods: In a later analysis, tens of millions of unique TCR beta chains included roughly 11 million shared by two or more donors. Sequencing used immunoSEQ multiplex PCR; TCRdb keeps in-frame clones, though not all of them. D and trimming come from the DNA, and the V and J calls and clone size come from that table. The sample has tens of thousands of clones, less than 85% seen once; the top ten hold just over 3%. For this clone: The antigen remains unidentified.

Germline assignment: CDR1 SEHNR and CDR2 FQNEAQ (reference sequence). V lost 0 bases, J lost 0 bases, and 15 bases lay in between. The CDR3 has 17 amino acids. The receptor was derived from a woman aged 18-35 years in good health and CMV-seronegative. The chain carries TRBV7-9 and TRBJ2-7; D is unresolved. Sequencing input: PBMCs. The CDR3 sequence is CASSLAPYAQTSYEQYF. CDR3 bases: TGTGCCAGCAGCTTAGCGCCGTATGCACAGACCTCCTACGAGCAGTACTTC.